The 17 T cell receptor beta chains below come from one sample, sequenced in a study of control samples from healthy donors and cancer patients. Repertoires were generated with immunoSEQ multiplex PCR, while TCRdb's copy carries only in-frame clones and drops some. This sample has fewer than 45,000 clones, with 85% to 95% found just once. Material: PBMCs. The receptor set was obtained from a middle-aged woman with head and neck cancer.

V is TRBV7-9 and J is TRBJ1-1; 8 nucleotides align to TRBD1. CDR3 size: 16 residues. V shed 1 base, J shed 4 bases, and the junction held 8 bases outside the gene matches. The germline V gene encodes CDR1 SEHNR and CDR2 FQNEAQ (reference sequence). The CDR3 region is CASSLGSGQEGTEAFF. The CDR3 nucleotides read TGTGCCAGCAGCTTAGGTTCGGGACAGGAGGGCACTGAAGCTTTCTTT.

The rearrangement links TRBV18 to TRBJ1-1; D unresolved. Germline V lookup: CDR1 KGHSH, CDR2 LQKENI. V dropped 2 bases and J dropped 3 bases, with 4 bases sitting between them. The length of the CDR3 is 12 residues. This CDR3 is CASSPAYTEAFF. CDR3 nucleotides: TGTGCCAGCTCACCAGCGTACACTGAAGCTTTCTTT.

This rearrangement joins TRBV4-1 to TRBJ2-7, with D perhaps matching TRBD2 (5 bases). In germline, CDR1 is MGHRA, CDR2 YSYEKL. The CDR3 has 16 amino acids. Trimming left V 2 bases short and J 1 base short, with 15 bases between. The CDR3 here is CASSQLWGASSYEQYF. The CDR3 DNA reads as TGCGCCAGCAGCCAACTCTGGGGAGCGTCGTCCTACGAGCAGTACTTC.

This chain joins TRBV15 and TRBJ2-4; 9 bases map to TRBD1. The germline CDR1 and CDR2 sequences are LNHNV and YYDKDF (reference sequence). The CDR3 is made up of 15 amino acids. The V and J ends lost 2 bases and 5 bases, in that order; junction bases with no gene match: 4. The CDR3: CATSRKRQGENIQYF. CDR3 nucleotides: TGTGCCACCAGCAGAAAGCGACAGGGGGAAAACATTCAGTACTTC.

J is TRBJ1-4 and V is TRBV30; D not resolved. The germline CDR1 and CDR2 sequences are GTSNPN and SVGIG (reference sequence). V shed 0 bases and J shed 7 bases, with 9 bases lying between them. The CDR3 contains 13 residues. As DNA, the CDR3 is TGTGCCTGGAGTGTAGGTGTAGGTGAAAAACTGTTTTTT. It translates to CAWSVGVGEKLFF. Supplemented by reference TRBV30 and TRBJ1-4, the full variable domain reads SQTIHQWPATLVQPVGSPLSLECTVEGTSNPNLYWYRQAAGRGLQLLFYSVGIGQISSEVPQNLSASRPQDRQFILSSKKLLLSDSGFYLCAWSVGVGEKLFFGSGTQLSVL.

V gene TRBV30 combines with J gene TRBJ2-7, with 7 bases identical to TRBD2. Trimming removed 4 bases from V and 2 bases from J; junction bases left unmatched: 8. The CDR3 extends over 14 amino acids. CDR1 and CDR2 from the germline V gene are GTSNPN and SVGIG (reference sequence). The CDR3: CAWTLGTTTYEQYF. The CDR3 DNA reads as TGTGCCTGGACCCTAGGGACTACGACCTACGAGCAGTACTTC.

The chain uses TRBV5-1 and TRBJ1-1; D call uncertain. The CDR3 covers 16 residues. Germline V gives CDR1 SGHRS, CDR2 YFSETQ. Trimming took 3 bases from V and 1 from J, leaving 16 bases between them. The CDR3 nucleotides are TGCGCCAGCAGCTCAACCGTCGGAGCGACGAACACTGAAGCTTTCTTT. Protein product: CASSSTVGATNTEAFF. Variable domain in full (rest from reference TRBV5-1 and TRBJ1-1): KAGVTQTPRYLIKTRGQQVTLSCSPISGHRSVSWYQQTPGQGLQFLFEYFSETQRNKGNFPGRFSGRQFSNSRSEMNVSTLELGDSALYLCASSSTVGATNTEAFFGQGTRLTVV.

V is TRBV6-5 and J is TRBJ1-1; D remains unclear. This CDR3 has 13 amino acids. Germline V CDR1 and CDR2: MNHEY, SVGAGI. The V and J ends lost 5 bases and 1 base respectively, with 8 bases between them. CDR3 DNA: TGTGCCAGCAGTCTCAAGAAGAACACTGAAGCTTTCTTT. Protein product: CASSLKKNTEAFF.

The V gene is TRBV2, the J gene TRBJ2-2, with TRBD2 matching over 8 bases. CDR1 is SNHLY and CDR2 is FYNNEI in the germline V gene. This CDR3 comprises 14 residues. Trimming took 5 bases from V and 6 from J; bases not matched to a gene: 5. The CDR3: CASSRREGPGELFF. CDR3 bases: TGTGCCAGCAGTCGTCGGGAGGGGCCCGGGGAGCTGTTTTTT.

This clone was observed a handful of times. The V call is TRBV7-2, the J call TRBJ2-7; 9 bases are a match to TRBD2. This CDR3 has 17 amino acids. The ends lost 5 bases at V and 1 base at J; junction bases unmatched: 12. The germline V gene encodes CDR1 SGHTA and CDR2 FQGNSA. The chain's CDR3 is CASSPDPGLAPSYEQYF. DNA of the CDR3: TGTGCCAGCAGCCCGGATCCGGGACTAGCCCCTTCCTACGAGCAGTACTTC.

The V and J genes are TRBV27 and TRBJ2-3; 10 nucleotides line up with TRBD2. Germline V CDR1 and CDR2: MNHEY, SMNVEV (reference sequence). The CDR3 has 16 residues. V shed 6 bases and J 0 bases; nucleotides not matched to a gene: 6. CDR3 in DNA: TGTGCCAGCAGCCCCGGACTAGCGGTTAGCACAGATACGCAGTATTTT. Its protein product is CASSPGLAVSTDTQYF.

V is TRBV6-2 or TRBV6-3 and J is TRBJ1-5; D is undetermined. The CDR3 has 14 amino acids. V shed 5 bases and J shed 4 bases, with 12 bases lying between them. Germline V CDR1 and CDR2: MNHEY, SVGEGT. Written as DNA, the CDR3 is TGTGCCAGCAGTAGGGCGCCCGGTAATCAGCCCCAGCATTTT. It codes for CASSRAPGNQPQHF.

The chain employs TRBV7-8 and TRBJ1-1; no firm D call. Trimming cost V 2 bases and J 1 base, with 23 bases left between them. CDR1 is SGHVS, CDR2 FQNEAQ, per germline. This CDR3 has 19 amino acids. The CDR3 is CASSLSPVPSASPNTEAFF. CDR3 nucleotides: TGTGCCAGCAGCTTATCGCCGGTCCCCAGTGCCTCTCCGAACACTGAAGCTTTCTTT.

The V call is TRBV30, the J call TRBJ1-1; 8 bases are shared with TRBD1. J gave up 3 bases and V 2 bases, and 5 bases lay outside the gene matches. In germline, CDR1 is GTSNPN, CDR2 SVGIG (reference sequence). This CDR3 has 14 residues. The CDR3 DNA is TGTGCCTGGAGTTCAGGGGGCGCGGACACTGAAGCTTTCTTT. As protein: CAWSSGGADTEAFF.

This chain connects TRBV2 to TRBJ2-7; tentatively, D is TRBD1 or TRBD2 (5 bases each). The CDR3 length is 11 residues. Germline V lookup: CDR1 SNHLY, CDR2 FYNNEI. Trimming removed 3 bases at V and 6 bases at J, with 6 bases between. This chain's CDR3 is CASSEGVEQYF. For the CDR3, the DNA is TGTGCCAGCAGTGAGGGGGTCGAGCAGTACTTC.

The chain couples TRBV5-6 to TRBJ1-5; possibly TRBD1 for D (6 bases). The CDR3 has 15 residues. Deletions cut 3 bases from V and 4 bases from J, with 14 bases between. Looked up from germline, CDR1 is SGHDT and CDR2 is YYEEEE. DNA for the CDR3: TGTGCCAGCAGCTCCCTGGACAGAGATAATCAGCCCCAGCATTTT. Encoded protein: CASSSLDRDNQPQHF.

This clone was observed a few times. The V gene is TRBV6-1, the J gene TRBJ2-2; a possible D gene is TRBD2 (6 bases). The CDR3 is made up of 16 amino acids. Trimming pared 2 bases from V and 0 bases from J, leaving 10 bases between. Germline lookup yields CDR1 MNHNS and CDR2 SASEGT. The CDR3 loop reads CASSERGGANTGELFF. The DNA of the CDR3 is TGTGCCAGCAGTGAACGGGGCGGGGCGAACACCGGGGAGCTGTTTTTT.